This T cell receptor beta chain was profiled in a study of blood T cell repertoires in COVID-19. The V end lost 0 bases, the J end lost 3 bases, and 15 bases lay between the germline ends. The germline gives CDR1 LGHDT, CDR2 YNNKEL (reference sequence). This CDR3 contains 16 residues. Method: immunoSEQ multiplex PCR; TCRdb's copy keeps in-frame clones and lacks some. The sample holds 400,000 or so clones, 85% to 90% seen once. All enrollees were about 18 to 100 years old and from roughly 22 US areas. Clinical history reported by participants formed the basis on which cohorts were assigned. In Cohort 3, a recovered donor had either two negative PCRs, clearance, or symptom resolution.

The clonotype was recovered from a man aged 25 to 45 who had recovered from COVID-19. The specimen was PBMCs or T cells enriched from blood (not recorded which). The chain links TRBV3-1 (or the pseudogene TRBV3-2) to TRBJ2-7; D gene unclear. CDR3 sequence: CASSQDAGGPYYEQYF. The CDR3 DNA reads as TGTGCCAGCAGCCAAGATGCCGGCGGCCCCTACTACGAGCAGTACTTC.